The 23 T cell receptor beta chains below all came from one sample that was sequenced in a study of blood T cell repertoires in COVID-19. Produced via immunoSEQ multiplex PCR; TCRdb's table is partial and in-frame only. The table shows 110,000 or so clones, with about 85% occurring only once. Input material: peripheral blood. These receptors were taken from a man aged 40-50 years with acute or convalescent COVID-19.

This clone was seen a few times. V is TRBV10-3 and J is TRBJ1-6; TRBD1 matches 9 bases. CDR3 length equals 16 residues. Trimming cost V 5 bases and J 3 bases; bases outside gene matches: 5. CDR1 is ENHRY and CDR2 is SYGVKD in the germline V gene. The DNA for the CDR3 is TGTGCCATCAGTCCCGGACAGGGGAACTATAATTCACCCCTCCACTTT. Its protein product is CAISPGQGNYNSPLHF.

The chain has TRBV5-1 and TRBJ1-2, with D unclear. The CDR3 loop spans 16 amino acids. With 5 bases removed from V and 3 bases from J, the gap between germline ends came to 20 bases. Germline assignment: CDR1 SGHRS and CDR2 YFSETQ. The CDR3 sequence is CASSPGGAARYYGYTF. The CDR3 DNA sequence: TGCGCCAGCAGTCCTGGCGGAGCCGCCCGGTACTATGGCTACACCTTC. Full variable domain (outside the CDR3, taken from reference TRBV5-1 and TRBJ1-2): KAGVTQTPRYLIKTRGQQVTLSCSPISGHRSVSWYQQTPGQGLQFLFEYFSETQRNKGNFPGRFSGRQFSNSRSEMNVSTLELGDSALYLCASSPGGAARYYGYTFGSGTRLTVV.

Points on this clone: At one end the junction does not follow the germline gene, possibly because of a read error. The rearrangement joins TRBV14 to TRBJ1-6; D ambiguous. This CDR3 has 13 residues. CDR1 is SGHDN, CDR2 FVKESK, per germline. The CDR3 DNA follows: TGTGCCGGCAGCCAACTAGTTTATTCACCCCTCCACTTT. This gives the protein CAGSQLVYSPLHF. The full variable domain, in which reference TRBV14 and TRBJ1-6 provide the parts outside the CDR3, is EAGVTQFPSHSVIEKGQTVTLRCDPISGHDNLYWYRRVMGKEIKFLLHFVKESKQDESGMPNNRFLAERTGGTYSTLKVQPAELEDSGVYFCAGSQLVYSPLHFGNGTRLTVT.

The chain carries TRBV10-1 and TRBJ2-5; D remains ambiguous. The V gene's germline CDR1 is WNHNN and CDR2 SYGVQD (reference sequence). The CDR3 is made up of 14 amino acids. Between the trimmed V and J ends, which lost 0 bases and 7 bases, there was a span of 12 bases. CDR3 DNA: TGCGCCAGCAGTGAGTCCTACCAAGCAGGGACCCAGTACTTC. This gives the protein CASSESYQAGTQYF.

The V gene is TRBV29-1, the J gene TRBJ1-1, with 7 bases aligning to TRBD1. Per germline, CDR1 SQVTM and CDR2 ANQGSEA. Trimming at V came to 6 bases and at J to 1 base, leaving 5 bases not matched to a gene. The CDR3 consists of 13 residues. CDR3 sequence (DNA): TGCAGCGTATCACAGGGGACGAACACTGAAGCTTTCTTT. Amino acid sequence: CSVSQGTNTEAFF.

The chain is built from TRBV2 and TRBJ2-7; 9 bases align to TRBD1. The CDR3 has 15 residues. Germline V gives CDR1 SNHLY, CDR2 FYNNEI. J gave up 7 bases and V 6 bases, and 13 bases lay outside the gene matches. CDR3 coding DNA: TGTGCCAGCAGACTAAGACAGGGGGAAGTGGGGGAGCAGTACTTC. Residues: CASRLRQGEVGEQYF.

This clone showed up just once. V gene TRBV5-4 combines with J gene TRBJ1-2; TRBD1 matches at 10 bases. The CDR3 is made up of 14 amino acids. CDR1 and CDR2 from the germline V gene are SGHNT and YYREEE (reference sequence). The junction had 1 base not matched to a gene; V was cut back by 2 bases and J by 3 bases. The CDR3 bases are TGTGCCAGCAGCTTCGGACAGGGGGACTATGGCTACACCTTC. Translation: CASSFGQGDYGYTF. The variable domain in full, with the rest retrieved from reference TRBV5-4 and TRBJ1-2, is ETGVTQSPTHLIKTRGQQVTLRCSSQSGHNTVSWYQQALGQGPQFIFQYYREEENGRGNFPPRFSGLQFPNYSSELNVNALELDDSALYLCASSFGQGDYGYTFGSGTRLTVV.

The chain is built from TRBV19 and TRBJ1-3; TRBD1 matches 10 bases. The germline V gene encodes CDR1 LNHDA and CDR2 SQIVND (reference sequence). The V gene end was trimmed by 7 bases and the J gene end by 3 bases; junction bases not matched to a gene: 9. The length of the CDR3 is 16 residues. The CDR3 spells CASKPTGGLRGNTIYF. CDR3 coding DNA: TGTGCCAGTAAGCCGACAGGGGGCCTACGTGGAAACACCATATATTTT.

The chain has TRBV10-3 and TRBJ1-2, with D perhaps matching TRBD1 (6 bases). V shed 2 bases and J shed 5 bases, with 12 bases lying between them. Germline values: CDR1 ENHRY, CDR2 SYGVKD. The CDR3 has 14 amino acids. Here the CDR3 DNA reads TGTGCCATCAGTGAGCAGGGGCGATCTTATGGCTACACCTTC. Translated: CAISEQGRSYGYTF.

The chain links TRBV11-2 to TRBJ2-7; unclear D gene. The ends were cut back, 0 bases at V and 5 bases at J, with 8 bases in the middle. This CDR3 is 13 amino acids long. Germline CDR1 is SGHAT and CDR2 is FQNNGV. The CDR3 DNA sequence: TGTGCCAGCAGCTTAGAGTTAGCCCACGAGCAGTACTTC. Its protein is CASSLELAHEQYF.

The gene calls are TRBV18 and TRBJ2-1; 10 bases are a match to TRBD2. The CDR3 totals 15 residues. Unmatched junction bases numbered 2, after V lost 3 bases and J lost 3 bases. Germline assignment: CDR1 KGHSH and CDR2 LQKENI. The CDR3 nucleotides read TGTGCCAGCTCACCCCTAGCGGGGGTCTACAATGAGCAGTTCTTC. Its protein is CASSPLAGVYNEQFF.

CDR3 sequence (DNA): TGCGCCAGCAGCTTGGCTAGCGGGGGTTTTGAGCAGTTCTTC. This translates into CASSLASGGFEQFF. This rearrangement joins TRBV5-1 to TRBJ2-1; 10 positions agree with TRBD2. V lost 0 bases and J lost 9; bases outside the gene matches: 3. The CDR3 totals 14 residues. Germline-derived CDR1 and CDR2 are SGHRS and YFSETQ.

V usage is TRBV30 and J usage is TRBJ2-2; 10 bases line up with TRBD2. The CDR3 loop spans 20 amino acids. V was clipped by 4 bases and J by 2 bases; unmatched bases: 19. Germline CDR1 is GTSNPN and CDR2 is SVGIG (reference sequence). DNA of the CDR3: TGTGCCTGGAAACCGGTCTTAGGAGCGGGGGGGCCCCCAAACACCGGGGAGCTGTTTTTT. This translates into CAWKPVLGAGGPPNTGELFF.

The gene calls are TRBV14 and TRBJ2-3; 9 nucleotides align to TRBD2. J was trimmed by 10 bases and V by 5 bases; bases with no gene match: 7. The CDR3 covers 13 residues. Germline V gene data show CDR1 as SGHDN and CDR2 as FVKESK. The CDR3 nucleotides are TGTGCCAGCAGCGGGTCGCTAGCGGGGCCGCAGTATTTT. The encoded protein is CASSGSLAGPQYF.

V and J are TRBV6-5 and TRBJ1-3; D ambiguous. CDR1 MNHEY and CDR2 SVGAGI come from the germline V gene. V was clipped by 6 bases and J by 4 bases, with 16 bases between them. The CDR3 runs 15 residues. The CDR3 spells CASRARGGPGNTIYF. In DNA, the CDR3 is TGTGCCAGCAGAGCGCGGGGTGGACCCGGAAACACCATATATTTT.

Turning to this clone: At one end, the junction sequence differs from germline, possibly due to a read error. CDR3 amino acids: CASSTGGAQKTQYF. CDR3 nucleotides: TGTGCCAGCAGTACGGGGGGGGCCCAAAAGACCCAGTACTTC. The chain joins TRBV7-2 to TRBJ2-5, with 8 bases that match TRBD2. CDR1 is SGHTA, CDR2 FQGNSA, per germline. CDR3 size: 14 residues.

This sequence joins TRBV11-1 and TRBJ2-1; 7 bases line up with TRBD2. Trimming at V came to 5 bases and at J to 4 bases, leaving 5 bases not matched to a gene. The germline V gene has CDR1 SGHAT and CDR2 FQDESV (reference sequence). The CDR3 has 14 residues. The CDR3 sequence is CASSPPGGYNEQFF. The CDR3, as DNA: TGTGCCAGCAGCCCCCCCGGGGGGTACAATGAGCAGTTCTTC.

The chain couples TRBV10-3 to TRBJ2-3; TRBD2 agrees at 14 bases. Germline V gene data show CDR1 as ENHRY and CDR2 as SYGVKD. CDR3 length: 17 residues. The ends lost 6 bases at V and 0 bases at J; junction bases unmatched: 5. The CDR3 spells CAISHGLAGGSTDTQYF. CDR3 in DNA: TGTGCCATCAGCCACGGACTAGCGGGGGGAAGCACAGATACGCAGTATTTT.

The V call is TRBV3-1 (or the pseudogene TRBV3-2), the J call TRBJ1-1, with TRBD1 matching 9 bases. CDR1 is LGHDT and CDR2 is YNNKEL in the germline V gene (reference sequence). Germline trimming cut 2 bases from V and 5 bases from J; bases unmatched to any gene: 6. This CDR3 region has 15 residues. The CDR3 coding sequence is TGTGCCAGCAGCCAAACCGGGACAGGGAAAACTGAAGCTTTCTTT. Residues: CASSQTGTGKTEAFF.

Note on this clone: The junction departs from the called germline gene at one end, perhaps through a read error. The chain combines TRBV30 with TRBJ1-2; a weak D match, TRBD1 (6 bases). Germline V CDR1 and CDR2: GTSNPN, SVGIG (reference sequence). There are 14 residues in the CDR3. The CDR3 nucleotides read TGTGCCTGGGGTCGACAGGCGTCTAAGTATGGCTACACCTTC. This encodes CAWGRQASKYGYTF.

The chain carries TRBV10-3 and TRBJ2-7; 14 nucleotides match TRBD2. V gave up 6 bases and J gave up 0 bases; unmatched junction bases: 1. This CDR3 has 15 residues. The germline V gene has CDR1 ENHRY and CDR2 SYGVKD. CDR3 in amino acids: CAIRGLAGGSYEQYF. In DNA form, the CDR3 reads TGTGCCATCAGAGGACTAGCGGGGGGCTCCTACGAGCAGTACTTC.

This clone appeared a few times. The gene calls are TRBV11-2 and TRBJ2-3, with 8 bases aligning to TRBD2. Unmatched junction bases numbered 5, after V lost 5 bases and J lost 4 bases. Germline lookup yields CDR1 SGHAT and CDR2 FQNNGV. This CDR3 has 14 amino acids. This chain's CDR3 is CASSRAGASDTQYF. The CDR3 DNA sequence: TGTGCCAGCAGCCGAGCGGGGGCCTCAGATACGCAGTATTTT.

This clone was seen more than once but under ten times. This chain joins TRBV7-8 and TRBJ2-7; maybe TRBD1 (5 bases). The CDR3 sequence is 14 residues long. V was pared by 0 bases and J by 2 bases, with 8 bases between. Germline V gene lookup returns CDR1 SGHVS and CDR2 FQNEAQ. CDR3 coding DNA: TGTGCCAGCAGCTTAGCGGGCAGGGCCTACGAGCAGTACTTC. The encoded protein is CASSLAGRAYEQYF. Filled out from reference TRBV7-8 and TRBJ2-7, the complete variable domain reads GAGVSQSPRYKVAKRGQDVALRCDPISGHVSLFWYQQALGQGPEFLTYFQNEAQLDKSGLPSDRFFAERPEGSVSTLKIQRTQQEDSAVYLCASSLAGRAYEQYFGPGTRLTVT.